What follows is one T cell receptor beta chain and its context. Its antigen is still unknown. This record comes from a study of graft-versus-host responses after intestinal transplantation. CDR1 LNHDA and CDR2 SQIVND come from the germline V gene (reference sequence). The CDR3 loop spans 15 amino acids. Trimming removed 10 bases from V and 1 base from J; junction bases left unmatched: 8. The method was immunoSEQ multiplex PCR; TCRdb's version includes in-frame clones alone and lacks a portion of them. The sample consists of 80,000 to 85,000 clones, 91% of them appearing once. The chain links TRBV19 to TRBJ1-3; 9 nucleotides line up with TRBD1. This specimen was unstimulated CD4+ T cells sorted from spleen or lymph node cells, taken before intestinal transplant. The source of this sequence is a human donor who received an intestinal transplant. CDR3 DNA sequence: TGTGCCACCAGTAGGGACAGGGCTTCTGGAAACACCATATATTTT. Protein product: CATSRDRASGNTIYF.